The 20 T cell receptor beta chains below all came from one sample that was sequenced in a study of Tregs in tolerant kidney transplant recipients. Measured with immunoSEQ multiplex PCR; TCRdb has only the in-frame clones, and not every one. The sample includes about 110,000 clones, 85% to 90% of them seen just once. The sample consisted of CD4+ T cells from blood, taken before the transplant. These receptors originate from a human donor who received a combined kidney and bone marrow transplant.

The V gene is TRBV7-8, the J gene TRBJ2-7; TRBD2 aligns across 14 bases. With 6 bases clipped from V and 0 bases from J, the junction kept 10 bases outside the gene matches. There are 18 residues in the CDR3. Germline-derived CDR1 and CDR2 are SGHVS and FQNEAQ. This CDR3 is CASRTSGRAPESSYEQYF. The CDR3 DNA reads TGTGCCAGCAGGACTAGCGGGAGGGCCCCAGAGAGCTCCTACGAGCAGTACTTC.

The chain links TRBV6-6 to TRBJ2-3; 8 nucleotides match TRBD2. Germline loops: CDR1 MNHNY, CDR2 SVGAGI (reference sequence). Trimming cost V 2 bases and J 4 bases; bases outside gene matches: 5. This CDR3 has 15 amino acids. The CDR3 protein is CASSYASGGADTQYF. CDR3 bases: TGTGCCAGCAGTTACGCCTCGGGGGGGGCAGATACGCAGTATTTT.

CDR3 nucleotide sequence: TGTGCCAGCAGGGAGGATGAGCAGTTCTTC. This encodes CASREDEQFF. The chain combines TRBV2 with TRBJ2-1; the D gene is possibly TRBD2 (5 bases). The CDR3 extends over 10 amino acids. Germline CDR1 reads SNHLY; CDR2 reads FYNNEI. V was pared by 6 bases and J by 8 bases, with 5 bases between.

The J gene is TRBJ2-5, the V gene TRBV5-1; 8 bases fit TRBD2. Germline V gives CDR1 SGHRS, CDR2 YFSETQ. The CDR3 is made up of 16 amino acids. Trimming took 0 bases from V and 2 from J; bases not matched to a gene: 6. CDR3 coding DNA: TGCGCCAGCAGCTTGGGGCAGGTAGCGGGACAAGAGACCCAGTACTTC. Its translation is CASSLGQVAGQETQYF.

This chain joins TRBV28 and TRBJ2-7; 7 positions agree with TRBD1. CDR3 length: 18 residues. V shed 4 bases, J shed 3 bases, and the junction held 18 bases outside the gene matches. Germline V gene sequence: CDR1 MDHEN, CDR2 SYDVKM. The CDR3 DNA is TGTGCCAGCAGTTCGCTCCCCCTTCCAGCGGCAGGGGGCTACGAGCAGTACTTC. Amino acid sequence: CASSSLPLPAAGGYEQYF.

The chain joins TRBV19 to TRBJ2-3, with D possibly being TRBD1 (6 bases). CDR3 length: 12 amino acids. V lost 8 bases to trimming and J lost 5 bases, with 11 bases between them. Germline CDR1 reads LNHDA; CDR2 reads SQIVND (reference sequence). CDR3 protein: CASSGAGDTQYF. CDR3 DNA: TGTGCCAGTTCAGGGGCCGGAGATACGCAGTATTTT.

The genes are TRBV25-1 and TRBJ2-5, with a weak D call TRBD2 (5 bases). V dropped 2 bases and J dropped 7 bases, with 8 bases sitting between them. The CDR3 loop spans 12 amino acids. Germline loops: CDR1 MGHDK, CDR2 SYGVNS. The CDR3 region has the DNA TGTGCCAGCAGTGAACGGGCGGGGACCCAGTACTTC. It is translated as CASSERAGTQYF.

This sequence joins TRBV5-4 and TRBJ2-1, with 7 bases lining up with TRBD1. V gave up 0 bases and J gave up 5 bases; unmatched junction bases: 5. The CDR3 is 15 amino acids. CDR1 SGHNT and CDR2 YYREEE come from the germline V gene (reference sequence). The DNA of the CDR3 is TGTGCCAGCAGCTTGGAAGGGGGCCGGAACAATGAGCAGTTCTTC. It codes for CASSLEGGRNNEQFF. Full variable domain (outside the CDR3, taken from reference TRBV5-4 and TRBJ2-1): ETGVTQSPTHLIKTRGQQVTLRCSSQSGHNTVSWYQQALGQGPQFIFQYYREEENGRGNFPPRFSGLQFPNYSSELNVNALELDDSALYLCASSLEGGRNNEQFFGPGTRLTVL.

This rearrangement joins TRBV5-5 to TRBJ1-4, with D tentatively TRBD1 (5 bases). CDR3 length: 14 residues. CDR1 is SGHKS and CDR2 is YYEKEE in the germline V gene (reference sequence). V shed 3 bases and J shed 5 bases, with 11 bases lying between them. CDR3 coding DNA: TGTGCCAGCAGCTACGGACACGCCAATGAAAAACTGTTTTTT. It codes for CASSYGHANEKLFF.

The chain uses TRBV18 and TRBJ1-1; D not certain. Germline CDR1 is KGHSH and CDR2 is LQKENI. V lost 2 bases to trimming and J lost 2 bases, with 6 bases between them. The CDR3 contains 13 residues. The CDR3 nucleotides read TGTGCCAGCTCACCATCAGATAACACTGAAGCTTTCTTT. Translated: CASSPSDNTEAFF.

The CDR3: CASSLYGTPNSYNEQFF. The CDR3 DNA follows: TGTGCCAGCAGTTTATATGGGACACCTAACTCCTACAATGAGCAGTTCTTC. The chain combines TRBV28 with TRBJ2-1; possible D gene TRBD1, 6 bases. The CDR3 spans 17 residues. Germline lookup yields CDR1 MDHEN and CDR2 SYDVKM. The germline V and J ends were trimmed by 1 base and 0 bases, with 13 bases remaining between them.

The DNA for the CDR3 is TGTGCCAGCAGGGACCACGGCAGGGTCGGTACTGAAGCTTTCTTT. This codes for CASRDHGRVGTEAFF. The chain joins TRBV27 to TRBJ1-1; D may be TRBD1 (5 bases). CDR1 MNHEY and CDR2 SMNVEV come from the germline V gene (reference sequence). The V gene lost 6 bases and the J gene lost 5 bases, with 19 bases spanning the gap. This CDR3 contains 15 residues.

The chain uses TRBV4-1 and TRBJ2-1; 11 nucleotides match TRBD2. CDR1 and CDR2 from the germline V gene are MGHRA and YSYEKL. This CDR3 spans 19 amino acids. Trimming removed 4 bases from V and 10 bases from J; junction bases left unmatched: 21. CDR3 nucleotide sequence: TGCGCCAGCAGCCGACTTCCCGTCCCGGGACTAGCGGAGGGCCGCGAGCAGTTCTTC. As protein: CASSRLPVPGLAEGREQFF.

The chain has TRBV2 and TRBJ1-4, with D possibly matching TRBD1 (6 bases). The V gene lost 6 bases and the J gene lost 7 bases, with 15 bases spanning the gap. Germline CDR1 SNHLY, CDR2 FYNNEI. The CDR3 loop spans 14 amino acids. Here the CDR3 reads CASRIITGREKLFF. CDR3 in DNA: TGTGCCAGCAGAATCATTACAGGGCGTGAAAAACTGTTTTTT.

The chain joins TRBV29-1 to TRBJ1-3; a possible D gene is TRBD1 (6 bases). The CDR3 totals 12 residues. Germline V gives CDR1 SQVTM, CDR2 ANQGSEA. Trimming left V 6 bases short and J 0 bases short, with 6 bases between. CDR3 residues: CSVQGSGNTIYF. The CDR3 DNA sequence: TGCAGCGTACAGGGCTCTGGAAACACCATATATTTT. Looking up the rest from reference TRBV29-1 and TRBJ1-3 gives the full variable domain: SAVISQKPSRDICQRGTSLTIQCQVDSQVTMMFWYRQQPGQSLTLIATANQGSEATYESGFVIDKFPISRPNLTFSTLTVSNMSPEDSSIYLCSVQGSGNTIYFGEGSWLTVV.

This clone was seen a handful of times. The rearrangement joins TRBV5-1 to TRBJ2-5, with 7 bases fitting TRBD2. The CDR3 is 14 amino acids. Per the germline V gene, CDR1 is SGHRS and CDR2 is YFSETQ. CDR3: CASNGGSPQETQYF. The CDR3 DNA sequence: TGCGCGTCAAACGGGGGGTCCCCTCAAGAGACCCAGTACTTC.

The chain is built from TRBV12-5 and TRBJ2-2; D is unclear. Germline CDR1 and CDR2: LGHNT and FRNRAP. This CDR3 contains 16 residues. Trimming shortened V by 2 bases and J by 7 bases, and 17 bases separated the two germline ends. DNA for the CDR3: TGTGCTAGTGGTTTGCCCCGAGTTGCGGCCCACGGGGAGCTGTTTTTT. This translates into CASGLPRVAAHGELFF.

The chain carries TRBV5-8 and TRBJ2-7; perhaps TRBD2 as D (6 bases). V lost 4 bases and J 7 bases, leaving 15 bases between the germline ends. This CDR3 region has 13 residues. The germline gives CDR1 SGHTS, CDR2 YDEGEE. This chain's CDR3 is CASSEGLAREQYF. CDR3 DNA: TGTGCCAGCAGCGAGGGACTCGCGCGGGAGCAGTACTTC. Drawing the rest from reference TRBV5-8 and TRBJ2-7, the complete variable domain is EAGVTQSPTHLIKTRGQQATLRCSPISGHTSVYWYQQALGLGLQFLLWYDEGEERNRGNFPPRFSGRQFPNYSSELNVNALELEDSALYLCASSEGLAREQYFGPGTRLTVT.

The rearrangement joins TRBV2 to TRBJ1-6; 8 bases agree with TRBD1. CDR1 is SNHLY and CDR2 is FYNNEI in the germline V gene. V shed 7 bases, J shed 8 bases, and the junction held 7 bases outside the gene matches. CDR3 length equals 14 residues. The CDR3 region has the DNA TGTGCCAGCATGATCGACAGGGGTTATTCACCCCTCCACTTT. This translates into CASMIDRGYSPLHF.

The chain couples TRBV18 to TRBJ2-3; no definite D call. Germline CDR1 KGHSH, CDR2 LQKENI. The CDR3 is made up of 16 amino acids. Trimming pared 2 bases from V and 3 bases from J, leaving 15 bases between. This chain's CDR3 is CASSPFAGSDTDTQYF. The CDR3 DNA sequence: TGTGCCAGCTCACCATTCGCAGGCTCGGATACAGATACGCAGTATTTT.